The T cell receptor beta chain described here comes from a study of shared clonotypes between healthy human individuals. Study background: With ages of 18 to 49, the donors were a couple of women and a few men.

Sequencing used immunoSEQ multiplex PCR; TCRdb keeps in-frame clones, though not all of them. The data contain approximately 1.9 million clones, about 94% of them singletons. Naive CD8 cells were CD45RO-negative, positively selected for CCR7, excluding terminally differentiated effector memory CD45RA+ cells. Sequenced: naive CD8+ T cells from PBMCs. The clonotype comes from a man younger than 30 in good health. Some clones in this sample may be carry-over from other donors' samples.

This CDR3 is CASSPRLAGEETTDTQYF. The CDR3 nucleotides are TGTGCCAGCAGCCCAAGACTAGCGGGAGAGGAAACCACAGATACGCAGTATTTT. The chain has TRBV7-9 and TRBJ2-3; 12 bases match TRBD2. CDR1 and CDR2 from the germline V gene are SEHNR and FQNEAQ (reference sequence). With V trimmed by 5 bases and J by 2 bases, 11 bases remained unmatched. The CDR3 runs to 18 residues. Combining the CDR3 with reference TRBV7-9 and TRBJ2-3 gives the whole variable domain DTGVSQNPRHKITKRGQNVTFRCDPISEHNRLYWYRQTLGQGPEFLTYFQNEAQLEKSRLLSDRFSAERPKGSFSTLEIQRTEQGDSAMYLCASSPRLAGEETTDTQYFGPGTRLTVL.